Each of the 32 T cell receptor beta chains below was sequenced from the same sample in a study of blood T cell repertoires in COVID-19 (dated by TCRdb to between 2020 and 2021). The library was produced with the immunoSEQ multiplex PCR assay. In its TCRdb copy, this immuneACCESS table keeps in-frame sequences only and misses some clones. Where compared with another copy, unresolved V genes explain less than half of these, and the others have no known cause. The sample table holds about 180,000 clones, of which approximately 88% were seen once. The ten largest clonotypes hold under 4.5% of the sample. Sequenced sample: peripheral blood. These receptors were collected from a woman in her twenties or thirties with acute or convalescent COVID-19.

The CDR3 sequence is CASSTPGLADNEQFF. Written as DNA, the CDR3 is TGTGCCAGCAGTACACCGGGACTAGCGGACAATGAGCAGTTCTTC. The chain is built from TRBV6-5 and TRBJ2-1; 11 bases are shared with TRBD2. Germline-derived CDR1 and CDR2 are MNHEY and SVGAGI. This CDR3 has 15 amino acids. V shed 5 bases and J 5 bases; nucleotides not matched to a gene: 5.

The V gene is TRBV28, the J gene TRBJ2-7; the D gene is possibly TRBD1 (6 bases). Germline CDR1 is MDHEN and CDR2 is SYDVKM. This CDR3 has 15 residues. Trimming cost V 6 bases and J 3 bases, with 18 bases left between them. In nucleotides, the CDR3 is TGTGCCAGCAGCCCCCCGGGACAAGCTCTCTACGAGCAGTACTTC. Protein product: CASSPPGQALYEQYF.

This sequence joins TRBV5-1 and TRBJ1-1; 7 bases are a match to TRBD1. The CDR3 length is 13 residues. Trimming took 2 bases from V and 3 from J; bases not matched to a gene: 1. In germline, CDR1 is SGHRS, CDR2 YFSETQ. CDR3: CASSFQGDTEAFF. The CDR3 nucleotides read TGCGCCAGCAGCTTTCAGGGGGACACTGAAGCTTTCTTT.

The table lists this clone with a few counts. The chain has TRBV5-1 and TRBJ2-7; the D gene is possibly TRBD2 (5 bases). CDR3 length: 12 residues. From germline, CDR1 is SGHRS and CDR2 YFSETQ. V was cut by 1 base and J by 7 bases, with 9 bases left in between. The CDR3 region has the DNA TGCGCCAGCAGCTTGTTCCGGGGTGAGCAGTACTTC. It specifies CASSLFRGEQYF.

The chain combines TRBV6-5 with TRBJ2-7, with D maybe TRBD2 (5 bases). The CDR3 loop spans 12 amino acids. CDR1 and CDR2 (germline): MNHEY, SVGAGI. The CDR3 region is CVTRLSSYEQYF. The CDR3 nucleotides are TGTGTCACCCGACTAAGCTCCTACGAGCAGTACTTC.

This CDR3 reads CASSVRSYNEQFF. Written as DNA, the CDR3 is TGTGCCAGCAGCGTGCGCTCCTACAATGAGCAGTTCTTC. The genes are TRBV9 and TRBJ2-1; D remains unclear. This CDR3 comprises 13 residues. V shed 2 bases and J shed 0 bases, with 3 bases lying between them. Per germline, CDR1 SGDLS and CDR2 YYNGEE.

The chain employs TRBV27 and TRBJ2-7; maybe TRBD2 (5 bases). V was shortened by 5 bases and J by 1 base, with 12 bases between the two germline ends. The germline CDR1 and CDR2 sequences are MNHEY and SMNVEV (reference sequence). CDR3 size: 14 residues. This chain's CDR3 is CASSPGIGSYEQYF. Written as DNA, the CDR3 is TGTGCCAGCAGTCCCGGGATTGGATCCTACGAGCAGTACTTC.

The rearrangement links TRBV5-1 to TRBJ1-2; 7 bases map to TRBD1. Germline V gene sequence: CDR1 SGHRS, CDR2 YFSETQ. This CDR3 spans 14 amino acids. V dropped 4 bases and J dropped 2; count of bases not matched to a gene: 5. The CDR3 DNA is TGCGCCAGCAGCGTACCGACAGGGAACTATGGCTACACCTTC. Protein sequence: CASSVPTGNYGYTF.

The gene calls are TRBV9 and TRBJ2-5; 7 bases map to TRBD1. Germline loops: CDR1 SGDLS, CDR2 YYNGEE. CDR3 length equals 13 residues. V trimming: 2 bases; J trimming: 4 bases; junction bases outside the gene matches: 2. The CDR3 region has the DNA TGTGCCAGCAGCGTTCCAGGGGGAGAGACCCAGTACTTC. Residues: CASSVPGGETQYF.

The chain joins TRBV2 to TRBJ2-7; D is uncertain. This CDR3 has 16 amino acids. Germline V gives CDR1 SNHLY, CDR2 FYNNEI. The V gene lost 3 bases and the J gene lost 0 bases, with 15 bases spanning the gap. The CDR3 loop reads CASSEGPVLASYEQYF. The CDR3 DNA sequence: TGTGCCAGCAGTGAGGGCCCTGTACTGGCCTCCTACGAGCAGTACTTC. Complete variable domain (other parts from reference TRBV2 and TRBJ2-7): EPEVTQTPSHQVTQMGQEVILRCVPISNHLYFYWYRQILGQKVEFLVSFYNNEISEKSEIFDDQFSVERPDGSNFTLKIRSTKLEDSAMYFCASSEGPVLASYEQYFGPGTRLTVT.

The chain is built from TRBV19 and TRBJ2-1; 10 positions agree with TRBD2. This CDR3 has 15 residues. Germline V lookup: CDR1 LNHDA, CDR2 SQIVND (reference sequence). Germline trimming cut 2 bases from V and 3 bases from J; bases unmatched to any gene: 1. The CDR3 DNA reads TGTGCCAGTAGTATAACTAGCGGGATCTACAATGAGCAGTTCTTC. Residues: CASSITSGIYNEQFF.

This chain links TRBV6-1 with TRBJ2-7; 10 nucleotides line up with TRBD2. The CDR3 spans 19 residues. J was trimmed by 4 bases and V by 2 bases; bases with no gene match: 17. CDR1 MNHNS and CDR2 SASEGT come from the germline V gene. Here the CDR3 reads CASSENRTSGEPALYEQYF. CDR3 nucleotides: TGTGCCAGCAGTGAAAATCGGACTAGCGGAGAACCGGCACTTTACGAGCAGTACTTC.

The chain employs TRBV10-3 and TRBJ1-5, with 8 bases matching TRBD1. Germline CDR1 reads ENHRY; CDR2 reads SYGVKD. Trimming cost V 6 bases and J 6 bases; bases outside gene matches: 4. This CDR3 comprises 13 residues. In DNA form, the CDR3 reads TGTGCCATCAGAGAGGACAGGGTTCAGCCCCAGCATTTT. It is translated as CAIREDRVQPQHF.

The chain combines TRBV5-1 with TRBJ1-1, with D maybe TRBD1 (6 bases). The germline gives CDR1 SGHRS, CDR2 YFSETQ. This CDR3 region has 13 residues. Trimming took 4 bases from V and 9 from J, leaving 16 bases between them. The CDR3 protein is CASSPGTPYQAFF. DNA for the CDR3: TGCGCCAGCAGCCCCGGGACACCTTATCAAGCTTTCTTT.

The chain links TRBV11-2 to TRBJ2-2; 9 bases fit TRBD1. The trim removed 8 bases at V and 7 bases at J, leaving 5 bases unmatched. This CDR3 contains 13 residues. CDR1 is SGHAT, CDR2 FQNNGV, per germline. The CDR3 DNA is TGTGCCAGCGGGGACAGGGTAAACGGGGAGCTGTTTTTT. Its translation is CASGDRVNGELFF.

This chain uses TRBV7-9 with TRBJ1-4; possibly TRBD1 for D (5 bases). The V gene's germline CDR1 is SEHNR and CDR2 FQNEAQ (reference sequence). V shed 4 bases and J shed 8 bases, with 20 bases lying between them. There are 16 residues in the CDR3. The CDR3, as DNA: TGTGCCAGCAGCTCGGCGGGGGGAGGGCCCGGGGAAAAACTGTTTTTT. This sequence encodes CASSSAGGGPGEKLFF. The full variable domain, in which reference TRBV7-9 and TRBJ1-4 provide the parts outside the CDR3, is DTGVSQNPRHKITKRGQNVTFRCDPISEHNRLYWYRQTLGQGPEFLTYFQNEAQLEKSRLLSDRFSAERPKGSFSTLEIQRTEQGDSAMYLCASSSAGGGPGEKLFFGSGTQLSVL.

The genes are TRBV28 and TRBJ2-7, with D tentatively TRBD1 (6 bases). CDR1 MDHEN and CDR2 SYDVKM come from the germline V gene. Trimming took off 7 bases at V and 6 bases at J, with 19 bases between the two ends. The CDR3 spans 14 residues. The CDR3 nucleotides read TGTGCCAGCATAGCCCCAGGGGTAAGGGGCGAGCAGTACTTC. The encoded protein is CASIAPGVRGEQYF.

The chain joins TRBV18 to TRBJ2-1, with D perhaps matching TRBD2 (5 bases). The V end lost 5 bases, the J end lost 7 bases, and 15 bases lay between the germline ends. The CDR3 is made up of 14 amino acids. Germline values: CDR1 KGHSH, CDR2 LQKENI. The CDR3: CASSNRDPLNEQFF. CDR3 DNA sequence: TGTGCCAGCTCAAACCGGGATCCCCTTAATGAGCAGTTCTTC.

This chain uses TRBV5-8 with TRBJ2-5, with 7 bases fitting TRBD2. The CDR3 has 15 amino acids. CDR1 is SGHTS, CDR2 YDEGEE, per germline. With V trimmed by 3 bases and J by 4 bases, 9 bases remained unmatched. CDR3 protein: CASSWGRDFLETQYF. The CDR3 DNA is TGTGCCAGCAGCTGGGGGAGGGACTTCTTAGAGACCCAGTACTTC.

The CDR3 region has the DNA TGCAGCGTCCGGGACATAGATAGCAATCAGCCCCAGCATTTT. It translates to CSVRDIDSNQPQHF. V gene TRBV29-1 combines with J gene TRBJ1-5, with D possibly matching TRBD1 (6 bases). The CDR3 length is 14 residues. V was shortened by 6 bases and J by 0 bases, with 12 bases between the two germline ends. Germline V gene data show CDR1 as SQVTM and CDR2 as ANQGSEA.

This clone has just a few counts. The chain has TRBV5-1 and TRBJ1-1; D not resolved. CDR1 is SGHRS and CDR2 is YFSETQ in the germline V gene. V was cut by 0 bases and J by 1 base, with 4 bases left in between. CDR3 length equals 13 residues. For the CDR3, the DNA is TGCGCCAGCAGCTTGGCGGGGAACACTGAAGCTTTCTTT. This codes for CASSLAGNTEAFF.

The chain couples TRBV27 to TRBJ2-1; 8 positions match TRBD2. The junction had 8 bases not matched to a gene; V was cut back by 4 bases and J by 6 bases. The germline CDR1 and CDR2 sequences are MNHEY and SMNVEV (reference sequence). The CDR3 is made up of 15 amino acids. The CDR3 region has the DNA TGTGCCAGCAGTTCCCTACCCCGGGAGGGCAATGAGCAGTTCTTC. Residues: CASSSLPREGNEQFF.

This chain connects TRBV2 to TRBJ1-5, with TRBD1 identical over 8 bases. Germline assignment: CDR1 SNHLY and CDR2 FYNNEI. The CDR3 has 20 amino acids. Trimming cost V 0 bases and J 4 bases; bases outside gene matches: 17. The CDR3 reads CASSEALLGVPDRVNQPQHF. The CDR3 DNA follows: TGTGCCAGCAGTGAAGCGCTTTTGGGGGTTCCGGACAGGGTTAATCAGCCCCAGCATTTT.

V gene TRBV12-3 or TRBV12-4 combines with J gene TRBJ2-7; 7 bases fit TRBD1. Trimming at V came to 9 bases and at J to 9 bases, leaving 11 bases not matched to a gene. The CDR3 covers 12 residues. CDR3 nucleotide sequence: TGTGCCAGTAGCAGAGGGGGCACGAGGCAGTACTTC. Translation: CASSRGGTRQYF.

Comment on this clone: Other DNA sequences in the same sample also yield this CDR3. The J gene is TRBJ2-3, the V gene TRBV7-2; D is uncertain. CDR3 length: 14 residues. The V gene's germline CDR1 is SGHTA and CDR2 FQGNSA. With 0 bases removed from V and 2 bases from J, the gap between germline ends came to 6 bases. The CDR3 here is CASSLARNTDTQYF. The CDR3 DNA reads TGTGCCAGCAGCTTAGCCAGGAACACAGATACGCAGTATTTT.

CDR3 residues: CASSFEQGPWPQHF. In DNA form, the CDR3 reads TGTGCCAGCAGCTTTGAGCAGGGGCCCTGGCCCCAGCATTTT. The rearrangement uses TRBV7-9 and TRBJ1-5; TRBD1 is a possible D gene (6 bases). Germline V gene sequence: CDR1 SEHNR, CDR2 FQNEAQ (reference sequence). CDR3 length: 14 residues. The V gene lost 3 bases and the J gene lost 9 bases, with 15 bases spanning the gap.

The rearrangement uses TRBV5-6 and TRBJ2-5, with TRBD1 matching over 8 bases. The CDR3 spans 15 residues. The germline V gene has CDR1 SGHDT and CDR2 YYEEEE. V trimming: 0 bases; J trimming: 5 bases; junction bases outside the gene matches: 6. The CDR3 reads CASSLGAGGAETQYF. The CDR3 nucleotides are TGTGCCAGCAGCTTGGGGGCAGGGGGCGCGGAGACCCAGTACTTC.

The gene calls are TRBV28 and TRBJ2-7; perhaps TRBD2 as D (5 bases). This CDR3 has 15 amino acids. The V and J ends lost 3 bases and 0 bases respectively, with 12 bases between them. CDR1 is MDHEN and CDR2 is SYDVKM in the germline V gene. CDR3 sequence reads: CASSFARTVSYEQYF. In DNA form, the CDR3 reads TGTGCCAGCAGTTTTGCACGGACTGTCTCCTACGAGCAGTACTTC.

V and J are TRBV6-8 and TRBJ2-3; the match to TRBD2 covers 8 bases. The trim removed 0 bases at V and 2 bases at J, leaving 13 bases unmatched. The CDR3 length is 19 residues. Germline CDR1 MNHGY, CDR2 SAAAGT. CDR3 in DNA: TGTGCCAGCAGTTACTCCGGACTAGCCACGGGCGCGCCCACAGATACGCAGTATTTT. It is translated as CASSYSGLATGAPTDTQYF.

The chain carries TRBV6-1 and TRBJ2-7, with TRBD1 matching 7 bases. Germline values: CDR1 MNHNS, CDR2 SASEGT. The CDR3 contains 15 residues. Unmatched junction bases numbered 13, after V lost 3 bases and J lost 8 bases. The CDR3 sequence is CASSDKTRDSFQQYF. The DNA for the CDR3 is TGTGCCAGCAGTGACAAGACTCGGGACAGCTTCCAGCAGTACTTC.

This clone was seen just once. V is TRBV7-9 and J is TRBJ2-1; TRBD2 agrees at 8 bases. The V gene's germline CDR1 is SEHNR and CDR2 FQNEAQ (reference sequence). The ends lost 10 bases at V and 8 bases at J; junction bases unmatched: 10. The CDR3 totals 13 residues. The CDR3 loop reads CATRTSSSDEQFF. DNA of the CDR3: TGTGCCACAAGGACTAGCTCATCAGATGAGCAGTTCTTC.

A few counts support this clone. V gene TRBV10-3 combines with J gene TRBJ1-2; the match to TRBD1 covers 8 bases. CDR1 and CDR2 (germline): ENHRY, SYGVKD. V gave up 11 bases and J gave up 4 bases; unmatched junction bases: 9. The CDR3 is made up of 13 amino acids. The CDR3 nucleotides read TGTGCCCTCGGAGGACAGGGATCCTATGGCTACACCTTC. This codes for CALGGQGSYGYTF.